The clone carrying this T cell receptor (beta chain) is judged medium-sized. This sample was included in a study of T cells after yellow fever vaccination. J lost 15 bases, V lost 2 bases, and 8 bases had no gene match. CDR1 SGHRS and CDR2 YFSETQ come from the germline V gene. The CDR3 extends over 12 amino acids. TCR cDNA was made by 5'RACE template switching, adding a universal primer site and UMIs. TCRdb reprocessed the 5' RACE reads via MiXCR and lists one record per CDR3 protein. The data hold tens of thousands of distinct CDR3 sequences, with roughly 8% observed a single time. This receptor was identified in a young man who received the YFV17D yellow fever vaccine. The input for sequencing was CD8+ T cells sorted from PBMCs, taken on the day of the yellow fever booster vaccination. V and J are TRBV5-1 and TRBJ2-1, with TRBD1 identical over 7 bases. The CDR3 bases are TGCGCCAGCAGCTTTGAAGGGGGCCCATGGTTCTTC. Translated, it gives CASSFEGGPWFF.